This T cell receptor (beta chain) was captured in a study of vaccination effects on CD4 cells after COVID-19. Whole-study context: Participants were vaccinated with two doses of either the BNT162b2 or mRNA-1273 vaccine.

Before sequencing, viral peptide pools were used by the ViraFEST assay to expand antigen-specific CD4+ T cells. When about ten days of culture had elapsed, CD4+ T cells were isolated. Vaccine recipients lacked prior SARS-CoV-2 infection and had negative nucleocapsid antibodies. The culture medium for 1.5 million to 2.5 million PBMC per well included about 9 IU/ml IL-2 and roughly 10 ug/ml peptides. Method: immunoSEQ multiplex PCR; TCRdb's copy keeps in-frame clones and lacks some. The table shows about 63,000 clones, with roughly 76% occurring only once. CDR3 length: 16 residues. Per the germline V gene, CDR1 is SGHNT and CDR2 is YYREEE (reference sequence). V shed 2 bases, J shed 2 bases, and the junction held 7 bases outside the gene matches. Points on this clone: Its antigen remains unidentified.

The rearrangement joins TRBV5-4 to TRBJ1-2, with 9 bases that match TRBD1. Source: CD4+ T cells from PBMCs cultured with HCoV-OC43 spike peptides, taken before COVID-19 vaccination. Subset noted: HCoV-OC43 spike overlapping peptide pool stimulation. The TCR was taken from a human donor who received a COVID-19 vaccine. In DNA, the CDR3 is TGTGCCAGCAGCTTTGACCCGGGACAGGGCAACTATGGCTACACCTTC. Its protein product is CASSFDPGQGNYGYTF.